This T cell receptor (beta chain) was identified during a study of blood T cell repertoires in COVID-19. About the study: Donors in the United States, Italy and Spain gave samples during acute or convalescent COVID-19. PBMCs, B-cell-depleted T cells, or T cells provided the cDNA or gDNA that made up the material.

Study processing details: The authors estimated nucleated cell counts from reference gene primer amplification. The protocol was immunoSEQ multiplex PCR, while the TCRdb copy is restricted to in-frame clones and leaves out a portion. That table gives V, J and clone size, and the DNA gave D and trimming. The sample has fewer than 40,000 clones, approximately 91% seen once. V lost 2 bases to trimming and J lost 7 bases, with 20 bases between them. This CDR3 has 16 amino acids. Germline CDR1 reads ENHRY; CDR2 reads SYGVKD. The table lists this clone with a few counts. Material for sequencing was peripheral blood. The TCR comes from a human donor in a cohort sampled during active COVID-19. V is TRBV10-3 and J is TRBJ1-2; perhaps TRBD1 as D (5 bases). CDR3 DNA: TGTGCCATCAGTGAGGATGGTCGGGGGGGACTTTCTGGCTACACCTTC. It encodes CAISEDGRGGLSGYTF.